A single sample is the source of the 26 T cell receptor beta chains below, sequenced in a study of blood T cell repertoires in COVID-19. Clones were sequenced by immunoSEQ multiplex PCR, and TCRdb holds only the in-frame ones, with some missing. Of some 520,000 clones listed, roughly nine tenths are singletons. The sequenced material came from peripheral blood. The source of these receptors is a man between 18 and 35 years old with COVID-19, enrolled during active disease.

This chain connects TRBV4-2 to TRBJ2-7; 9 bases match TRBD1. The CDR3 is 16 residues long. Trimming cost V 0 bases and J 4 bases; bases outside gene matches: 7. Per the germline V gene, CDR1 is LGHNA and CDR2 is YNFKEQ. The CDR3 DNA sequence: TGTGCCAGCAGCCAAGAATTTAGGGACAGGGAGTACGAGCAGTACTTC. Its translation is CASSQEFRDREYEQYF.

This clone occurred a few times. This chain links TRBV30 with TRBJ2-3, with 7 bases matching TRBD1. After removal of 5 bases from V and 9 bases from J, the junction contained 5 bases not matched to a gene. CDR3 length: 11 residues. The V gene's germline CDR1 is GTSNPN and CDR2 SVGIG (reference sequence). The CDR3 loop reads CAWVTGSTQYF. CDR3 coding DNA: TGTGCCTGGGTGACAGGGTCAACGCAGTATTTT. Based on the CDR3 plus reference TRBV30 and TRBJ2-3, the full variable domain is SQTIHQWPATLVQPVGSPLSLECTVEGTSNPNLYWYRQAAGRGLQLLFYSVGIGQISSEVPQNLSASRPQDRQFILSSKKLLLSDSGFYLCAWVTGSTQYFGPGTRLTVL.

The chain uses TRBV2 and TRBJ1-1; D is possibly TRBD1 (5 bases). The CDR3 runs to 12 residues. Between the trimmed V and J ends, which lost 8 bases and 4 bases, there was a span of 11 bases. Germline V CDR1 and CDR2: SNHLY, FYNNEI. Here the CDR3 reads CASGGEFTEAFF. For the CDR3, the DNA is TGTGCCAGCGGGGGGGAGTTCACTGAAGCTTTCTTT.

The chain joins TRBV24-1 to TRBJ1-4, with TRBD1 as a possible D gene (6 bases). Per germline, CDR1 KGHDR and CDR2 SFDVKD. CDR3 length: 14 residues. The V end lost 4 bases, the J end lost 3 bases, and 8 bases lay between the germline ends. CDR3 sequence: CATSETGPNEKLFF. For the CDR3, the DNA is TGTGCCACCAGTGAAACAGGGCCTAATGAAAAACTGTTTTTT.

This chain links TRBV3-1 (or the pseudogene TRBV3-2) with TRBJ2-1, with D perhaps TRBD1 (6 bases). Germline V gives CDR1 LGHDT, CDR2 YNNKEL (reference sequence). V was trimmed by 2 bases and J by 0 bases, leaving 11 bases between them. This CDR3 is built from 16 residues. The CDR3: CASSQLDSPSYNEQFF. The CDR3, as DNA: TGTGCCAGCAGCCAACTGGACAGTCCCTCCTACAATGAGCAGTTCTTC.

The rearrangement uses TRBV5-4 and TRBJ2-2, with TRBD1 matching 9 bases. Germline values: CDR1 SGHNT, CDR2 YYREEE (reference sequence). V shed 4 bases, J shed 4 bases, and the junction held 8 bases outside the gene matches. CDR3 length: 16 residues. CDR3 nucleotides: TGTGCCAGCAGCGTAACAGGGGGCGGAGGCACCGGGGAGCTGTTTTTT. Protein: CASSVTGGGGTGELFF.

The rearrangement links TRBV10-3 to TRBJ2-5; no clear D. CDR3 size: 13 residues. In germline, CDR1 is ENHRY, CDR2 SYGVKD. V was pared by 0 bases and J by 3 bases, with 5 bases between. CDR3 coding DNA: TGTGCCATCAGTGAGTCGCCAGAAGAGACCCAGTACTTC. It encodes CAISESPEETQYF.

The chain links TRBV14 to TRBJ1-6; a weak D match, TRBD1 (6 bases). This CDR3 comprises 15 residues. Germline CDR1 is SGHDN and CDR2 is FVKESK. Trimming removed 4 bases from V and 10 bases from J, with 17 bases in between. The CDR3 sequence is CASSRLGAGDSPLHF. The CDR3 DNA reads TGTGCCAGCAGCCGCCTTGGGGCAGGGGACTCACCCCTCCACTTT.

This sequence joins TRBV11-3 and TRBJ2-3, with 9 positions matching TRBD2. The CDR3 has 16 residues. The ends lost 2 bases at V and 6 bases at J; junction bases unmatched: 9. Germline V CDR1 and CDR2: SGHNT, YENEEA. CDR3 protein: CASSLRTSASPDTQYF. The DNA of the CDR3 is TGTGCCAGCAGCTTACGGACTAGCGCCAGCCCGGATACGCAGTATTTT.

The V and J genes are TRBV10-3 and TRBJ1-5; D possibly corresponds to TRBD1 (5 bases). There are 13 residues in the CDR3. V shed 7 bases and J shed 2 bases, with 9 bases lying between them. Germline V gene lookup returns CDR1 ENHRY and CDR2 SYGVKD. The CDR3 DNA is TGTGCCATCAAGCCAGGGCGCAATCAGCCCCAGCATTTT. Amino acids: CAIKPGRNQPQHF.

The chain joins TRBV5-5 to TRBJ2-7, with 8 bases lining up with TRBD1. V lost 4 bases, J lost 5 bases, and 5 bases stayed unmatched. CDR1 and CDR2 (germline): SGHKS, YYEKEE (reference sequence). The CDR3 has 13 amino acids. CDR3 bases: TGTGCCAGCAGCCCGGAGGACAGGGACGAGCAGTACTTC. Amino acid sequence: CASSPEDRDEQYF.

This clone was counted only a few times. This chain connects TRBV7-9 to TRBJ1-2, with D possibly being TRBD1 (5 bases). Germline CDR1 reads SEHNR; CDR2 reads FQNEAQ (reference sequence). This CDR3 spans 16 amino acids. Deletions cut 5 bases from V and 2 bases from J, with 18 bases between. CDR3 residues: CASSPRDGGRNYGYTF. DNA of the CDR3: TGTGCCAGCAGCCCGAGAGATGGGGGGAGGAACTATGGCTACACCTTC.

This clone was seen a few times. V is TRBV7-9 and J is TRBJ1-1; TRBD1 agrees at 7 bases. The trim removed 1 base at V and 6 bases at J, leaving 2 bases unmatched. In germline, CDR1 is SEHNR, CDR2 FQNEAQ (reference sequence). The length of the CDR3 is 13 residues. The CDR3 loop reads CASSLGGTAEAFF. The CDR3 DNA is TGTGCCAGCAGCTTAGGTGGGACAGCTGAAGCTTTCTTT.

The chain is built from TRBV3-1 (or the pseudogene TRBV3-2) and TRBJ2-5, with TRBD2 identical over 11 bases. This CDR3 region has 14 residues. Germline CDR1 reads LGHDT; CDR2 reads YNNKEL (reference sequence). Germline trimming cut 4 bases from V and 3 bases from J; bases unmatched to any gene: 1. The CDR3 DNA is TGTGCCAGCAGCCCGGGACTAGCGGAAGAGACCCAGTACTTC. Amino acids: CASSPGLAEETQYF.

The J gene is TRBJ1-6, the V gene TRBV7-8, with 8 bases aligning to TRBD1. Trimming removed 5 bases from V and 8 bases from J; junction bases left unmatched: 17. The CDR3 is 18 amino acids. Looked up from germline, CDR1 is SGHVS and CDR2 is FQNEAQ. This CDR3 is CASSMTPTDREAYSPLHF. Here the CDR3 DNA reads TGTGCCAGCAGCATGACGCCCACGGACAGGGAGGCGTATTCACCCCTCCACTTT.

This clone was detected once. V usage is TRBV12-1 and J usage is TRBJ2-3; the listed D gene, TRBD1, was not tested against the DNA. TRBV12-1 is a pseudogene segment. The CDR3 is 17 residues long. The DNA of the CDR3 is TGTGCCAGCAGCTTTGGACCCCAGGGGATTGGCGCAGATACGCAGTATTTT. Protein sequence: CASSFGPQGIGADTQYF.

V gene TRBV6-1 combines with J gene TRBJ2-7, with D unresolved. Germline V gene data show CDR1 as MNHNS and CDR2 as SASEGT. The CDR3 covers 13 residues. V shed 3 bases and J shed 0 bases, with 6 bases lying between them. CDR3 protein: CASSEHSSYEQYF. The CDR3 nucleotides read TGTGCCAGCAGTGAGCACTCCTCCTACGAGCAGTACTTC.

The chain uses TRBV2 and TRBJ2-1; D perhaps matches TRBD1 (6 bases). Germline CDR1 reads SNHLY; CDR2 reads FYNNEI. The CDR3 loop spans 14 amino acids. Deletions cut 3 bases from V and 9 bases from J, with 15 bases between. CDR3 in DNA: TGTGCCAGCAGTGATGGGCAGGGGTTCGGTGAGCAGTTCTTC. Translation gives CASSDGQGFGEQFF.

The chain joins TRBV19 to TRBJ1-1; D unclear. The length of the CDR3 is 16 residues. V lost 1 base and J lost 3, with 15 bases in between. Germline assignment: CDR1 LNHDA and CDR2 SQIVND (reference sequence). CDR3 in DNA: TGTGCCAGTAGTATAGCCCCCCACGACATTGACACTGAAGCTTTCTTT. Encoded protein: CASSIAPHDIDTEAFF.

The rearrangement links TRBV3-1 (or the pseudogene TRBV3-2) to TRBJ1-4; no firm D call. Germline V gene lookup returns CDR1 LGHDT and CDR2 YNNKEL (reference sequence). V lost 0 bases, J lost 14 bases, and 10 bases lay in between. This CDR3 region has 12 residues. CDR3 in amino acids: CASSQDTRVLFF. CDR3 DNA: TGTGCCAGCAGCCAAGATACGAGAGTTCTGTTTTTT.

The V gene is TRBV4-1, the J gene TRBJ2-7, with 14 bases fitting TRBD2. V lost 6 bases and J lost 7; bases outside the gene matches: 8. Germline loops: CDR1 MGHRA, CDR2 YSYEKL. The CDR3 loop spans 15 amino acids. The CDR3 bases are TGCGCCAGCAGGTTCGGGACTAGCGGGAGTTGGGAGCAGTACTTC. This translates into CASRFGTSGSWEQYF.

V is TRBV14 and J is TRBJ2-7; TRBD1 matches 7 bases. Trimming cost V 2 bases and J 0 bases; bases outside gene matches: 1. Germline V gene sequence: CDR1 SGHDN, CDR2 FVKESK. There are 14 residues in the CDR3. The DNA for the CDR3 is TGTGCCAGCAGCCAAACAGGGGCCTCCTACGAGCAGTACTTC. Protein product: CASSQTGASYEQYF. The full variable domain, completed using reference TRBV14 and TRBJ2-7, is EAGVTQFPSHSVIEKGQTVTLRCDPISGHDNLYWYRRVMGKEIKFLLHFVKESKQDESGMPNNRFLAERTGGTYSTLKVQPAELEDSGVYFCASSQTGASYEQYFGPGTRLTVT.

CDR3 sequence reads: CASSQRQGAGEWEQYF. CDR3 DNA sequence: TGTGCCAGCAGCCAACGACAGGGGGCAGGGGAATGGGAGCAGTACTTC. The rearrangement joins TRBV3-1 (or the pseudogene TRBV3-2) to TRBJ2-7; TRBD1 aligns across 10 bases. Germline lookup yields CDR1 LGHDT and CDR2 YNNKEL (reference sequence). The CDR3 is 16 residues long. The J segment lost 7 bases and the V segment lost 2 bases, leaving 11 bases of the junction unmatched.

The chain joins TRBV3-1 (or the pseudogene TRBV3-2) to TRBJ2-1; 8 bases line up with TRBD2. The ends lost 7 bases at V and 9 bases at J; junction bases unmatched: 11. The CDR3 extends over 14 amino acids. CDR1 is LGHDT and CDR2 is YNNKEL in the germline V gene (reference sequence). CDR3 sequence: CASTPRAGGPEQFF. The CDR3, as DNA: TGTGCCAGCACCCCACGGGCGGGGGGTCCTGAGCAGTTCTTC.

The chain uses TRBV5-4 and TRBJ1-6; the D gene is possibly TRBD1 (5 bases). Per the germline V gene, CDR1 is SGHNT and CDR2 is YYREEE (reference sequence). The CDR3 is made up of 13 amino acids. V shed 2 bases and J shed 10 bases, with 10 bases lying between them. The CDR3 loop reads CASSLGVGSPLHF. CDR3 in DNA: TGTGCCAGCAGCTTAGGGGTAGGGTCACCCCTCCACTTT.

The genes are TRBV5-1 and TRBJ1-2; unclear D gene. This CDR3 contains 13 residues. Germline CDR1 and CDR2: SGHRS and YFSETQ. Trimming removed 2 bases from V and 6 bases from J, with 11 bases in between. The CDR3 DNA is TGCGCCAGCAGCTTTAACGGTCTTAATGGCTACACCTTC. Amino acids: CASSFNGLNGYTF.